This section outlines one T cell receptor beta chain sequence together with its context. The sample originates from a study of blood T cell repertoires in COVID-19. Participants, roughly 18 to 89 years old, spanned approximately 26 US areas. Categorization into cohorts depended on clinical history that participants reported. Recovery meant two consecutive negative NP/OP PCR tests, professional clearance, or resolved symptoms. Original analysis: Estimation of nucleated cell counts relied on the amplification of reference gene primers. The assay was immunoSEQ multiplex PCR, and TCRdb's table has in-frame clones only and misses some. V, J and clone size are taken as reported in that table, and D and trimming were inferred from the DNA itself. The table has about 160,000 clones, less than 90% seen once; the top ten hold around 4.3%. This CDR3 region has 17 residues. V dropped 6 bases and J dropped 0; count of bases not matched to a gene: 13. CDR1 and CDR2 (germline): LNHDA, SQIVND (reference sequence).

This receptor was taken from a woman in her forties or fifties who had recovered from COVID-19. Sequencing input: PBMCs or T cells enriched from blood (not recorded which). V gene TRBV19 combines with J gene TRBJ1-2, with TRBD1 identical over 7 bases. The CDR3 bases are TGTGCCAGTAGGTTTCGACCGAGGGACAGAGCTAACTATGGCTACACCTTC. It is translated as CASRFRPRDRANYGYTF.